This TCR beta chain was sequenced in a study of beta chain features in type 1 diabetes. Germline CDR1 is SGHTA and CDR2 is FQGNSA. The length of the CDR3 is 13 residues. V lost 4 bases and J 4 bases, leaving 10 bases between the germline ends. The authors reverse transcribed all of the isolated RNA, so sequencing captured expressed TCRB transcripts. An average of approximately 3.6 million reads was obtained for naive, central memory and regulatory T cell samples. TCRdb's table, derived via immunoSEQ multiplex PCR, lists solely in-frame clones and lacks some. The table includes around 320,000 clones, 11% to 15% detected once. About this clone itself: Its antigen is undetermined.

CD4+ naive, central memory, regulatory and stem cell-like memory cells were sorted via CD45RO/CCR7/CD25/CD127/CD95/CD27. Whole-study results and caveats: There was a moderate but significant shortening of TCRB CDR3s in all four CD4+ subsets of Type 1 diabetes patients. When VDJ junctions were examined, type 1 diabetes patients showed fewer insertions and more deletions.

V usage is TRBV7-2 and J usage is TRBJ2-5, with D uncertain. The clonotype was recovered from a man aged 25 to 40 in good health. What was sequenced was central memory CD4+ T cells from blood. CDR3 nucleotides: TGTGCCAGCAGCTCGGGCGTTACAGAGACCCAGTACTTC. It encodes CASSSGVTETQYF.